What follows are 16 T cell receptor beta chains derived from one specimen sequenced in a study of technical replicates of blood from a few donors. Generated by immunoSEQ multiplex PCR, the TCRdb table keeps only in-frame clones and is missing some. The sample shows fewer than 90,000 clones, approximately 89% of them seen only once. The sequencing input was T cells isolated from PBMCs. Source of these receptors: a human donor in good health.

The chain uses TRBV10-3 and TRBJ2-5, with D maybe TRBD1 (6 bases). V was trimmed by 8 bases and J by 3 bases, leaving 10 bases between them. Germline V lookup: CDR1 ENHRY, CDR2 SYGVKD. This CDR3 has 12 residues. The CDR3 loop is CAIGQSEETQYF. CDR3 nucleotide sequence: TGTGCCATCGGACAGTCAGAAGAGACCCAGTACTTC.

The V gene is TRBV7-9, the J gene TRBJ2-3, with 8 bases lining up with TRBD2. The CDR3 consists of 15 residues. CDR1 is SEHNR, CDR2 FQNEAQ, per germline (reference sequence). The V gene end was trimmed by 4 bases and the J gene end by 0 bases; junction bases not matched to a gene: 3. The chain's CDR3 is CASSSLADSTDTQYF. CDR3 nucleotides: TGTGCCAGCAGCTCACTAGCGGATAGCACAGATACGCAGTATTTT. Full variable domain (outside the CDR3, taken from reference TRBV7-9 and TRBJ2-3): DTGVSQNPRHKITKRGQNVTFRCDPISEHNRLYWYRQTLGQGPEFLTYFQNEAQLEKSRLLSDRFSAERPKGSFSTLEIQRTEQGDSAMYLCASSSLADSTDTQYFGPGTRLTVL.

This chain links TRBV5-1 with TRBJ2-7; D might be TRBD1 (6 bases). CDR1 SGHRS and CDR2 YFSETQ come from the germline V gene. This CDR3 has 12 amino acids. With 2 bases removed from V and 3 bases from J, the gap between germline ends came to 6 bases. The CDR3: CASSLQGYEQYF. In DNA, the CDR3 is TGCGCCAGCAGCTTACAGGGCTACGAGCAGTACTTC.

The chain joins TRBV6-1 to TRBJ2-5; no clear D gene. The germline CDR1 and CDR2 sequences are MNHNS and SASEGT. This CDR3 has 15 amino acids. Trimming removed 1 base from V and 1 base from J, with 10 bases in between. The CDR3 DNA follows: TGTGCCAGCAGTGAAGGAGGCTCAATCCAAGAGACCCAGTACTTC. Translating gives CASSEGGSIQETQYF.

The V gene is TRBV6-5, the J gene TRBJ2-1; TRBD2 is a possible D gene (6 bases). The germline V gene has CDR1 MNHEY and CDR2 SVGAGI. CDR3 length: 15 amino acids. V was shortened by 3 bases and J by 3 bases, with 12 bases between the two germline ends. CDR3 DNA sequence: TGTGCCAGCAGTTATTTACTGGGACTCTACAATGAGCAGTTCTTC. It codes for CASSYLLGLYNEQFF.

V usage is TRBV11-3 and J usage is TRBJ2-1, with D possibly matching TRBD1 (7 bases). Germline CDR1 is SGHNT and CDR2 is YENEEA. The ends were cut back, 3 bases at V and 9 bases at J, with 9 bases in the middle. This CDR3 is built from 12 residues. The CDR3 protein is CASSFQGGEQFF. The DNA for the CDR3 is TGTGCCAGCAGCTTCCAGGGGGGTGAGCAGTTCTTC.

The rearrangement links TRBV14 to TRBJ1-2, with TRBD1 identical over 8 bases. Germline V gives CDR1 SGHDN, CDR2 FVKESK. This CDR3 spans 12 amino acids. Losses at the gene ends were 3 bases for V and 7 bases for J; bases not matched to a gene: 1. This CDR3 is CASSQDRVGYTF. The CDR3 DNA reads as TGTGCCAGCAGCCAGGACAGGGTTGGCTACACCTTC.

The CDR3 reads CASSEARTGPQGQYF. DNA for the CDR3: TGTGCCAGCAGTGAAGCCAGGACAGGACCTCAAGGGCAGTACTTC. This chain uses TRBV6-1 with TRBJ2-7; 7 positions match TRBD1. This CDR3 is 15 amino acids long. J gave up 9 bases and V 0 bases, and 11 bases lay outside the gene matches. The V gene's germline CDR1 is MNHNS and CDR2 SASEGT.

The chain uses TRBV19 and TRBJ2-7; TRBD1 matches 7 bases. Trimming took 3 bases from V and 3 from J; bases not matched to a gene: 5. Looked up from germline, CDR1 is LNHDA and CDR2 is SQIVND (reference sequence). This CDR3 region has 14 residues. Here the CDR3 reads CASSIGTAGYEQYF. For the CDR3, the DNA is TGTGCCAGTAGTATCGGGACAGCAGGCTACGAGCAGTACTTC.

In this sample, this clone turned up once. The J gene is TRBJ1-2, the V gene TRBV30; D not resolved. Trimming removed 0 bases at V and 8 bases at J, with 16 bases between. The germline gives CDR1 GTSNPN, CDR2 SVGIG (reference sequence). The CDR3 runs 14 residues. The CDR3 nucleotides are TGTGCCTGGAGTGTACGCGGCCGGGGAGGGGGCTACACCTTC. Translating it yields CAWSVRGRGGGYTF.

The V and J genes are TRBV19 and TRBJ2-1; TRBD2 matches at 8 bases. Germline CDR1 and CDR2: LNHDA and SQIVND (reference sequence). J was trimmed by 4 bases and V by 5 bases; bases with no gene match: 4. The CDR3 is 14 amino acids. CDR3 DNA: TGTGCCAGTAGTCCCGGGACTAGGTACAATGAGCAGTTCTTC. As protein: CASSPGTRYNEQFF.

The chain has TRBV2 and TRBJ2-2; TRBD2 is a possible D gene (5 bases). Looked up from germline, CDR1 is SNHLY and CDR2 is FYNNEI. V shed 5 bases and J shed 6 bases, with 16 bases lying between them. This CDR3 region has 15 residues. The CDR3 is CASSLVLAISGELFF. The CDR3 coding sequence is TGTGCCAGCAGTCTGGTCCTAGCTATCTCCGGGGAGCTGTTTTTT.

CDR3 nucleotide sequence: TGTGCCAGCAGCCAGGTCCCTACAGGGGTTGAAGAGACCCAGTACTTC. It is translated as CASSQVPTGVEETQYF. The chain uses TRBV4-2 and TRBJ2-5, with 7 bases lining up with TRBD1. CDR1 LGHNA and CDR2 YNFKEQ come from the germline V gene. The CDR3 totals 16 residues. J was trimmed by 3 bases and V by 3 bases; bases with no gene match: 10.

V is TRBV4-2 and J is TRBJ2-7, with a possible D match to TRBD1 (6 bases). Germline assignment: CDR1 LGHNA and CDR2 YNFKEQ. The ends were cut back, 0 bases at V and 3 bases at J, with 15 bases in the middle. The CDR3 sequence is 16 residues long. The CDR3 protein is CASSQDATPGDYEQYF. In nucleotides, the CDR3 is TGTGCCAGCAGCCAAGATGCGACGCCAGGGGACTACGAGCAGTACTTC.

This clone was found once. The chain has TRBV4-2 and TRBJ2-7, with a weak D call TRBD2 (6 bases). V lost 3 bases and J lost 6, with 15 bases in between. This CDR3 has 14 amino acids. The germline V gene has CDR1 LGHNA and CDR2 YNFKEQ. The CDR3 spells CASSQGFSGGEQYF. CDR3 sequence (DNA): TGTGCCAGCAGCCAGGGTTTTAGCGGCGGCGAGCAGTACTTC.

The chain links TRBV5-1 to TRBJ2-7, with no clear D. This CDR3 has 11 amino acids. Germline V gene sequence: CDR1 SGHRS, CDR2 YFSETQ. V was cut by 2 bases and J by 4 bases, with 4 bases left in between. This CDR3 is CASSFSYEQYF. DNA of the CDR3: TGCGCCAGCAGCTTCAGTTACGAGCAGTACTTC.